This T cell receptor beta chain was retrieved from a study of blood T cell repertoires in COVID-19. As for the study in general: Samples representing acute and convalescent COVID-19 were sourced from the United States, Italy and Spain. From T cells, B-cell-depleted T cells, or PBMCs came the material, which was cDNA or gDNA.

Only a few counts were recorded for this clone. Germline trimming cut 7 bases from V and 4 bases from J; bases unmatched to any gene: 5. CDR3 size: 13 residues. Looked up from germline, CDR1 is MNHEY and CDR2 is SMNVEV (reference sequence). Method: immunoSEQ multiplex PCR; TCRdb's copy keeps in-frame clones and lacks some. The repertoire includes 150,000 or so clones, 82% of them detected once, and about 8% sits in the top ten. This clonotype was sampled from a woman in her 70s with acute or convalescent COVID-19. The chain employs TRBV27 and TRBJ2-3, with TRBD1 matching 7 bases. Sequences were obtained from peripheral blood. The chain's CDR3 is CASIPGTADTQYF. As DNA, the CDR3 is TGTGCCAGCATCCCTGGGACAGCAGATACGCAGTATTTT.